The present TCR beta chain was sequenced within a study of OX40 agonist ivuxolimab in advanced cancers. Study details: People who had prior anti-PD-1, anti-PD-L1 or anti-CTLA-4 therapy could take part, and 35% to 50% had some. Notes on the study in general: Antigens targeted by the expanded peripheral T cells were not determined. Researchers report that CD8+ T cells had, on average, more expanded clones than CD4+.

This table comes from immunoSEQ multiplex PCR, and its TCRdb copy is limited to in-frame clones, with some not included. The repertoire holds 45,000 to 50,000 clones, with about nine tenths as singletons. A note on this clone: As yet, its antigen is unknown.

The CDR3 has 13 residues. Trimming cost V 1 base and J 10 bases, with 11 bases left between them. Germline CDR1 is LNHDA and CDR2 is SQIVND (reference sequence). This sequence joins TRBV19 and TRBJ2-1; no clear D gene. The source of this sequence is an adult with an advanced solid tumor such as melanoma, head and neck, liver or kidney cancer. The input for sequencing was CD4+ or CD8+ T cells sorted from blood, taken in a trial of the OX40 agonist ivuxolimab. CDR3 region: CASSIVSSGEQFF. DNA of the CDR3: TGTGCCAGTAGTATAGTCTCTTCGGGCGAGCAGTTCTTC.